This is a list of T cell receptor beta chains from one sample in a study of Graves' ophthalmopathy and Graves' hyperthyroidism. Each CDR3 protein is one row after TCRdb ran MiXCR on the multiplex PCR reads. The data show about 210,000 distinct CDR3 sequences, roughly 29% seen once. The source material was peripheral blood. These receptors were collected from a man aged 50 or older with Graves' ophthalmopathy. Each CDR3 is given with its conserved first and last residue. A D gene is named only where the DNA matches it firmly. Clone size appears in some rows only: once, few, many, or a class for an expanded clone.

V gene: TRBV20-1
CDR3 length: 12
clone size: -
D gene: -
J gene: TRBJ1-1
CDR3 protein: CSASAPNTEAFF
CDR3 DNA: TGCAGTGCTAGTGCGCCGAACACTGAAGCTTTCTTT

V gene: TRBV11-2
CDR3 length: 14
clone size: many
D gene: -
J gene: TRBJ2-7
CDR3 protein: CASSRGDSTYEQYF
CDR3 DNA: TGTGCCAGCAGCCGGGGGGACAGTACCTACGAGCAGTACTTC

V gene: TRBV6-5
CDR3 length: 15
clone size: -
D gene: -
J gene: TRBJ2-5
CDR3 protein: CASSYRYRAGETQYF
CDR3 DNA: TGTGCCAGCAGTTACAGATACAGGGCAGGAGAGACCCAGTACTTC

V gene: TRBV6-2/TRBV6-3
CDR3 length: 14
clone size: -
D gene: TRBD1
J gene: TRBJ1-5
CDR3 protein: CASSYGTENQPQHF
CDR3 DNA: TGTGCCAGCAGTTACGGGACAGAAAATCAGCCCCAGCATTTT

V gene: TRBV7-9
CDR3 length: 14
clone size: many
D gene: -
J gene: TRBJ2-5
CDR3 protein: CASSKDLGSETQYF
CDR3 DNA: TGTGCCAGCAGCAAGGATTTGGGGTCCGAGACCCAGTACTTC

V gene: TRBV12-3/TRBV12-4
CDR3 length: 15
clone size: many
D gene: TRBD1
J gene: TRBJ2-7
CDR3 protein: CASSPRFQGVHEQYF
CDR3 DNA: TGTGCCAGCAGCCCGAGATTTCAGGGGGTCCACGAGCAGTACTTC

V gene: TRBV28
CDR3 length: 13
clone size: many
D gene: -
J gene: TRBJ2-7
CDR3 protein: CASRRSLSYEQYF
CDR3 DNA: TGTGCCAGCCGAAGGTCCCTATCCTACGAGCAGTACTTC

V gene: TRBV25-1
CDR3 length: 15
clone size: many
D gene: -
J gene: TRBJ2-2
CDR3 protein: CASSELGDSPRELFF
CDR3 DNA: TGTGCCAGCAGTGAACTGGGCGACAGCCCCAGGGAGCTGTTTTTT

V gene: TRBV5-1
CDR3 length: 14
clone size: many
D gene: -
J gene: TRBJ2-3
CDR3 protein: CASSPGYRTDTQYF
CDR3 DNA: TGCGCCAGCAGCCCCGGGTATCGCACAGATACGCAGTATTTT

V gene: TRBV12-3/TRBV12-4
CDR3 length: 13
clone size: many
D gene: -
J gene: TRBJ2-4
CDR3 protein: CASTPDRKNIQYF
CDR3 DNA: TGTGCCAGCACCCCCGACAGGAAAAACATTCAGTACTTC

V gene: TRBV6-1
CDR3 length: 11
clone size: many
D gene: -
J gene: TRBJ2-5
CDR3 protein: CASTQGETQYF
CDR3 DNA: TGTGCCAGCACCCAGGGGGAGACCCAGTACTTC

V gene: TRBV12-3/TRBV12-4
CDR3 length: 14
clone size: many
D gene: -
J gene: TRBJ2-7
CDR3 protein: CASSPTRGGSEQYF
CDR3 DNA: TGTGCCAGCAGTCCAACAAGGGGGGGGTCGGAGCAGTACTTC

V gene: TRBV7-2
CDR3 length: 16
clone size: -
D gene: TRBD2
J gene: TRBJ2-5
CDR3 protein: CASSSGLAGARETQYF
CDR3 DNA: TGTGCCAGCAGCTCTGGACTAGCGGGGGCCCGGGAGACCCAGTACTTC

V gene: TRBV28
CDR3 length: 13
clone size: many
D gene: TRBD1
J gene: TRBJ1-2
CDR3 protein: CASRFTGGRGYTF
CDR3 DNA: TGTGCCAGCAGGTTTACAGGGGGCCGGGGCTACACCTTC

V gene: TRBV2
CDR3 length: 14
clone size: many
D gene: TRBD2
J gene: TRBJ2-5
CDR3 protein: CASSDQLAGETQYF
CDR3 DNA: TGTGCCAGCAGTGATCAACTAGCGGGAGAGACCCAGTACTTC

V gene: TRBV9
CDR3 length: 15
clone size: many
D gene: -
J gene: TRBJ1-5
CDR3 protein: CASSPQEGRGQPQHF
CDR3 DNA: TGTGCCAGCAGCCCCCAAGAGGGAAGGGGCCAGCCCCAGCATTTT

V gene: TRBV15
CDR3 length: 13
clone size: -
D gene: -
J gene: TRBJ1-1
CDR3 protein: CATSLTGNTEAFF
CDR3 DNA: TGTGCCACCAGCCTCACTGGGAACACTGAAGCTTTCTTT

V gene: TRBV12-3/TRBV12-4
CDR3 length: 15
clone size: -
D gene: -
J gene: TRBJ2-2
CDR3 protein: CASSPRRGGAGELFF
CDR3 DNA: TGTGCCAGCAGTCCTAGGAGGGGCGGAGCCGGGGAGCTGTTTTTT

V gene: TRBV20-1
CDR3 length: 11
clone size: few
D gene: -
J gene: TRBJ1-2
CDR3 protein: CSARVEWGYTF
CDR3 DNA: TGCAGTGCTAGGGTTGAATGGGGCTACACCTTC

V gene: TRBV19
CDR3 length: 15
clone size: many
D gene: -
J gene: TRBJ2-5
CDR3 protein: CASSPYVSARETQYF
CDR3 DNA: TGTGCCAGTAGTCCGTACGTTAGCGCGAGGGAGACCCAGTACTTC

V gene: TRBV6-5
CDR3 length: 15
clone size: few
D gene: TRBD1
J gene: TRBJ1-5
CDR3 protein: CASSYSFQGAAPQHF
CDR3 DNA: TGTGCCAGCAGTTACTCGTTCCAGGGGGCTGCGCCCCAGCATTTT

V gene: TRBV7-2
CDR3 length: 15
clone size: -
D gene: -
J gene: TRBJ2-5
CDR3 protein: CASSLMEGTRETQYF
CDR3 DNA: TGTGCCAGCAGCTTAATGGAGGGCACCAGGGAGACCCAGTACTTC

V gene: TRBV5-4
CDR3 length: 15
clone size: many
D gene: TRBD2
J gene: TRBJ2-5
CDR3 protein: CASSLPGGRGETQYF
CDR3 DNA: TGTGCCAGCAGCCTCCCGGGGGGGAGAGGGGAGACCCAGTACTTC

V gene: TRBV27
CDR3 length: 14
clone size: -
D gene: TRBD1
J gene: TRBJ1-2
CDR3 protein: CASSLSRTGGGYTF
CDR3 DNA: TGTGCCAGCAGTTTATCGAGGACAGGAGGAGGCTACACCTTC

V gene: TRBV19
CDR3 length: 17
clone size: many
D gene: -
J gene: TRBJ2-4
CDR3 protein: CASSIGFGAEAKNIQYF
CDR3 DNA: TGTGCCAGTAGTATAGGATTCGGGGCGGAAGCCAAAAACATTCAGTACTTC

V gene: TRBV28
CDR3 length: 16
clone size: -
D gene: -
J gene: TRBJ1-5
CDR3 protein: CASSATGLLSNQPQHF
CDR3 DNA: TGTGCCAGCAGTGCCACGGGTCTACTTAGCAATCAGCCCCAGCATTTT

V gene: TRBV13
CDR3 length: 12
clone size: many
D gene: -
J gene: TRBJ2-2
CDR3 protein: CASSLAAGELFF
CDR3 DNA: TGTGCCAGCAGCTTAGCCGCCGGGGAGCTGTTTTTT

V gene: TRBV5-5
CDR3 length: 15
clone size: many
D gene: TRBD2
J gene: TRBJ2-7
CDR3 protein: CASSFPVSGSDEQYF
CDR3 DNA: TGTGCCAGCAGCTTTCCGGTGAGCGGGAGCGACGAGCAGTACTTC

V gene: TRBV3-1
CDR3 length: 16
clone size: many
D gene: TRBD2
J gene: TRBJ2-5
CDR3 protein: CASSRGHTSGQETQYF
CDR3 DNA: TGTGCCAGCAGCCGTGGGCATACTAGCGGCCAAGAGACCCAGTACTTC

V gene: TRBV28
CDR3 length: 14
clone size: many
D gene: TRBD2
J gene: TRBJ2-7
CDR3 protein: CASSFQAGVYEQYF
CDR3 DNA: TGTGCCAGCAGTTTTCAAGCGGGAGTCTACGAGCAGTACTTC

V gene: TRBV7-8
CDR3 length: 15
clone size: many
D gene: -
J gene: TRBJ1-5
CDR3 protein: CASRQGGRFDQPQHF
CDR3 DNA: TGTGCCAGCAGACAAGGAGGCAGGTTCGATCAGCCCCAGCATTTT

V gene: TRBV6-1
CDR3 length: 13
clone size: -
D gene: -
J gene: TRBJ1-2
CDR3 protein: CASRDSTRYGYTF
CDR3 DNA: TGTGCCAGCAGGGACAGCACACGCTATGGCTACACCTTC

V gene: TRBV11-2
CDR3 length: 14
clone size: many
D gene: -
J gene: TRBJ1-2
CDR3 protein: CASSLDQGNYGYTF
CDR3 DNA: TGTGCCAGCAGCTTAGATCAGGGGAACTATGGCTACACCTTC

V gene: TRBV6-2/TRBV6-3
CDR3 length: 16
clone size: -
D gene: TRBD1
J gene: TRBJ2-7
CDR3 protein: CASSYRTGTAPYEQYF
CDR3 DNA: TGTGCCAGCAGTTACAGAACCGGGACAGCGCCCTACGAGCAGTACTTC

V gene: TRBV6-1
CDR3 length: 13
clone size: few
D gene: -
J gene: TRBJ1-2
CDR3 protein: CASSEVNRAGYTF
CDR3 DNA: TGTGCCAGCAGTGAAGTCAACAGGGCTGGCTACACCTTC

V gene: TRBV20-1
CDR3 length: 12
clone size: -
D gene: -
J gene: TRBJ2-7
CDR3 protein: CSASLPTGEQYF
CDR3 DNA: TGCAGTGCTAGTCTCCCTACGGGCGAGCAGTACTTC

V gene: TRBV11-2
CDR3 length: 16
clone size: -
D gene: TRBD1
J gene: TRBJ1-5
CDR3 protein: CASSTQTGGSNQPQHF
CDR3 DNA: TGTGCCAGCAGCACCCAGACAGGGGGAAGCAATCAGCCCCAGCATTTT

V gene: TRBV6-5
CDR3 length: 15
clone size: few
D gene: TRBD2
J gene: TRBJ2-7
CDR3 protein: CASSSPGLASYEQYF
CDR3 DNA: TGTGCCAGCAGTTCCCCCGGACTAGCGTCTTACGAGCAGTACTTC

V gene: TRBV12-3/TRBV12-4
CDR3 length: 11
clone size: many
D gene: -
J gene: TRBJ2-5
CDR3 protein: CASSTGLGQYF
CDR3 DNA: TGTGCCAGCAGTACAGGGCTCGGCCAGTACTTC

V gene: TRBV19
CDR3 length: 15
clone size: many
D gene: -
J gene: TRBJ2-2
CDR3 protein: CASSVRLVALGELFF
CDR3 DNA: TGTGCCAGTAGTGTGCGACTAGTAGCTCTGGGGGAGCTGTTTTTT

V gene: TRBV6-5
CDR3 length: 15
clone size: -
D gene: -
J gene: TRBJ1-1
CDR3 protein: CASSYSSRVNTEAFF
CDR3 DNA: TGTGCCAGCAGTTACTCGAGTCGCGTGAACACTGAAGCTTTCTTT

V gene: TRBV18
CDR3 length: 15
clone size: many
D gene: -
J gene: TRBJ1-2
CDR3 protein: CASSPSPLANYGYTF
CDR3 DNA: TGTGCCAGCTCACCCTCCCCGCTAGCTAACTATGGCTACACCTTC